The entry below describes one TCR beta chain. Sequencing used immunoSEQ multiplex PCR; TCRdb keeps in-frame clones, though not all of them. The table has 50,000 to 65,000 clones, approximately 82% seen once; the top ten hold roughly 6%. This specimen comes from a study of blood T cell repertoires in COVID-19. What was sequenced was peripheral blood. This receptor was taken from a human donor in a cohort sampled during active COVID-19.

DNA of the CDR3: TGTGCCTGGATCCCAGGGCAATTAGCAGATACGCAGTATTTT. Its translation is CAWIPGQLADTQYF. The chain employs TRBV30 and TRBJ2-3; TRBD1 is a possible D gene (5 bases). V lost 4 bases and J lost 4, with 15 bases in between. The germline CDR1 and CDR2 sequences are GTSNPN and SVGIG (reference sequence). The CDR3 runs to 14 residues.